This record looks at one T cell receptor (beta chain) sequence and its context. Its specific antigen is unknown. No much larger clone is present one base from it, and per-base qualities are unavailable. The data derive from a study of blood T cell repertoires in COVID-19 (dated by TCRdb to 2018 to 2020). Turning to the overall study: Samples from collaborators originated in the United States, Italy and Spain and spanned both the acute and convalescent phases of COVID-19. Nearly every sample came with metadata listing a de-identified subject ID, COVID-19 status, age in years and sex. The prospective study material was composed of cDNA or gDNA derived from T cells, B-cell-depleted T cells, or PBMCs. The repertoires were made available in a free public database intended to serve as a resource for research on the immune response to SARS-CoV-2. HLA class I and class II types, where available, came from metadata supplied by the sample provider rather than from assay-based typing. Subjects who had been exposed to COVID-19, were actively infected with it, or had recovered from it provided the deeply sampled blood TCRbeta repertoires that made up the dataset. The samples were drawn from two sources: the first 160 participants of the ongoing ImmuneRACE study, and 1,200 or so subjects contributed by 6 global collaborators.

Broader findings and caveats from the paper: How much clinical and demographic metadata was included differed by source and by participant, and the metadata was provided uncurated.

CDR1 LGHDT and CDR2 YNNKEL are derived from the germline V gene (reference sequence). Compared with germline, V lacks 4 bases and J lacks 4 bases; bases without a gene match: 7. Its CDR3 holds 16 amino acids, cysteine through phenylalanine. Solely the CDR3 DNA is kept, with 48 bases framed from the first base. Whole blood was collected in K2EDTA tubes by collaborating institutions according to the institutions' own protocols. For TCRbeta analysis, collaborator samples were shipped as frozen whole blood, as isolated PBMCs, or as DNA extracted from either sample type. TCRbeta CDR3 regions were amplified from genomic DNA using the immunoSEQ Assay, a bias-controlled multiplex PCR. The paper's data handling went like this. The number of nucleated cells in each sample was estimated by amplification of reference gene primers within the assay. To quantify the absolute abundance of each unique TCRbeta CDR3 rearrangement, sequence reads were collapsed and filtered. For each sample, productive Simpson clonality was calculated by taking the square root of Simpson's diversity index across productive rearrangements. TCRdb holds this immuneACCESS table with in-frame rearrangements only. Some clones are missing; in checked studies, unresolved V genes explain under half, and the rest has no known cause. That table gives V, J and clone size, and the DNA gave D and trimming. Here the sample has 20,000 to 25,000 clones; around 69% occur a single time. The top ten clonotypes cover around 21% of the sample.

The sequence links TRBV3-1 (or the pseudogene TRBV3-2) to TRBJ2-7; 13 central bases correspond to TRBD2. The receptor was derived from a human donor in a cohort sampled during active or convalescent COVID-19. The source material was peripheral blood. The bases are TGTGCCAGCAGCCCTCCCGGACTAGCGGGAGTTTACGAGCAGTACTTC. Translated, it reads CASSPPGLAGVYEQYF.